This T cell receptor beta chain was sequenced during a study of post-analysis software for immune sequencing data. As for this clonotype: Its antigen is currently unknown.

The CDR3 sequence is 11 residues long. The V and J ends lost 0 bases and 9 bases respectively, with 4 bases between them. Germline CDR1 reads SGDLS; CDR2 reads YYNGEE. Findings and caveats of the study: Analysis by F measure revealed that same-batch samples clustered strongly together. Normalized Chao1 diversity in multiple sclerosis patients fell significantly below that of controls. Controls showed lower frequencies than patients for roughly five TRBV segments, and TRBV5-6, TRBV5-1 and TRBV20-1 were among these.

Unique molecular identifiers were carried by the TCR beta cDNA libraries. It was from roughly 1 to 10 million T cells that about half a million cDNA molecules came. TCRdb re-derived calls from the PCR reads in MiXCR, one entry per CDR3 protein. Found here are about 500,000 distinct CDR3 sequences, roughly 45% of them singletons; the top ten hold about 12%. The chain uses TRBV9 and TRBJ2-1; D is ambiguous. The sequenced sample was blood. The receptor was isolated from a girl aged 10-17 years with multiple sclerosis. The CDR3 sequence: CASSVGSEQFF. The DNA for the CDR3 is TGTGCCAGCAGCGTAGGTAGTGAGCAGTTCTTC.